In this sample, the clone carrying this TCR beta chain turned up many times. Its specificity is not known. The data were obtained in a study of regulatory T cells in long-lasting Graves disease. Study details: Antithyroid drug use was under 3 months in newly diagnosed Graves' patients.

Time point described: newly diagnosed GD, antithyroid drugs for less than 3 months. The TCR library was made from RNA extracted from PBMCs. Arm-PCR of CDR3 regions and iRepertoire HTBI primers were used to build TCR beta libraries. TCRdb used MiXCR to reprocess the multiplex PCR reads, holding one entry per CDR3 protein. The top ten hold 14% of the sample, which has some 250,000 distinct CDR3 sequences, under 20% seen once. Study results and caveats: TRBV28, TRBJ1-2 and TRBJ2-5 were segments that persistent disease favored.

The CDR3 runs to 14 residues. CDR1 MNHNS and CDR2 SASEGT come from the germline V gene. V dropped 9 bases and J dropped 0 bases, with 12 bases sitting between them. Another study also made use of these data, one on T cells in Graves' hyperthyroidism and ophthalmopathy.

The chain employs TRBV6-1 and TRBJ1-3; D is ambiguous. This receptor was identified in a woman in her 30s with Graves disease. The input for sequencing was peripheral blood mononuclear cells (PBMCs), taken at new diagnosis, from a patient treated with antithyroid drugs. As DNA, the CDR3 is TGTGCCAGTGGAATGGGGAGCTCTGGAAACACCATATATTTT. Translated: CASGMGSSGNTIYF.